The rows below give T cell receptor beta chains drawn from one sample of a study of shared clonotypes between healthy human individuals. Generated by immunoSEQ multiplex PCR, the TCRdb table keeps only in-frame clones and is missing some. Of over 95,000 clones listed, approximately 44% were seen once; the top ten hold less than 15%. The sample comprised PBMCs. These receptors were obtained from a woman in her thirties or forties in good health. Some clones in this sample may be carry-over from other donors' samples. The CDR3 runs from the conserved cysteine through the conserved F or W. Each record gives: J gene, V gene, D gene, clone size, CDR3 DNA, CDR3 protein. A D gene is named only where the DNA matches it firmly. Expanded clones get a size class; other rows say once, few or many, or leave the size out.

>TRBJ2-3|TRBV5-3|.|.
TGCGCCAGCAGCCAAGATAGCAGCCGGGCTACGCAGTATTTT
CASSQDSSRATQYF
>TRBJ2-4|TRBV6-5|.|once
TGTGCCAGCAGCCGAACCGGGACTCGGGGAAACATTCAGTACTTC
CASSRTGTRGNIQYF
>TRBJ2-7|TRBV29-1|TRBD2|few
TGCAGCGTTGAGGTTAGCGGGATTTTCGAGCAGTACTTC
CSVEVSGIFEQYF
>TRBJ1-2|TRBV4-3|.|few
TGCGCCAGCAGCCCGGGGCAGGACGGGGGATTCTATGGCTACACCTTC
CASSPGQDGGFYGYTF
>TRBJ1-2|TRBV18|.|.
TGTGCCAGCTCACCACCGCGGCCAGGGGAGGGCTACACCTTC
CASSPPRPGEGYTF
>TRBJ1-2|TRBV29-1|.|many
TGCAGCGTTGGGTCCAGGACCTCTAACTATGGCTACACCTTC
CSVGSRTSNYGYTF
>TRBJ2-7|TRBV4-3|.|.
TGCGCCAGCAGCCAAGACAGGGGGGCCAGGTACGAGCAGTACTTC
CASSQDRGARYEQYF
>TRBJ2-5|TRBV1|.|.
TGCACCAGCAGCCAGGACTACCACGGAGAGACCCAGTACTTC
CTSSQDYHGETQYF
>TRBJ2-7|TRBV4-1|TRBD2|.
TGCGCCAGCAGCCAAGAGGTGGGACTAGCGGGAGGGCCTGGCGAGCAGTACTTC
CASSQEVGLAGGPGEQYF
>TRBJ2-7|TRBV7-9|.|.
TGTGCCAGCAGCTTACTGGGGGGAACCTACGAGCAGTACTTC
CASSLLGGTYEQYF
>TRBJ2-7|TRBV6-5|.|.
TGTGCCAGCAGTCCCGGAGTTAGGTGGTACTTC
CASSPGVRWYF
>TRBJ2-5|TRBV19|.|.
TGTGCCAGTAGACCAGGGGGGCAAGAGACCCAGTACTTC
CASRPGGQETQYF
>TRBJ2-1|TRBV6-5|TRBD1|few
TGTGCCAGCAGTTCGGGGACAGAAGGCAATGAGCAGTTCTTC
CASSSGTEGNEQFF
>TRBJ2-7|TRBV28|.|few
TGTGCCAGCAGTCCCCCCCGTGGGGCCTACGAGCAGTACTTC
CASSPPRGAYEQYF
>TRBJ2-7|TRBV25-1|.|many
TGTGCCAGCAGTGAATACAGGGCCGGATCGACGTCCGAGCAGTACTTC
CASSEYRAGSTSEQYF
>TRBJ2-5|TRBV9|.|.
TGTGCCAGCAGCGTCGGACAGATCCAAGAGACCCAGTACTTC
CASSVGQIQETQYF
>TRBJ2-3|TRBV15|.|many
TGTGCCACCAGCAGTGCGAATGACCCCACAGATACGCAGTATTTT
CATSSANDPTDTQYF
>TRBJ1-1|TRBV5-1|.|once
TGCGCCAGCAGCCAGGACAGTAACACTGAAGCTTTCTTT
CASSQDSNTEAFF
>TRBJ2-2|TRBV7-2|TRBD2|few
TGTGCCAGCAGCTTACAGTCAGGGACTATCCTCACCGGGGAGCTGTTTTTT
CASSLQSGTILTGELFF
>TRBJ2-7|TRBV7-8|.|.
TGTGCCAGCAGCTCCGACAGCGAAATTCTCTACGAGCAGTACTTC
CASSSDSEILYEQYF
>TRBJ2-7|TRBV6-4|.|few
TGTGCCAGCAGCCTTGTGGGGGGCTACGAGCAGTACTTC
CASSLVGGYEQYF
>TRBJ1-3|TRBV4-3|.|few
TGCGCCAGCAGCCAAACGACAAGGGGAAACACCATATATTTT
CASSQTTRGNTIYF
>TRBJ2-7|TRBV18|.|many
TGTGCCAGCTCACCAGGGGCAATCGACACCTACGAGCAGTACTTC
CASSPGAIDTYEQYF
>TRBJ2-5|TRBV9|.|.
TGTGCCAGCAGCGTTGACAGGGAGGGGGAGACCCAGTACTTC
CASSVDREGETQYF
>TRBJ2-7|TRBV15|.|.
TGTGCAACCAGCAGAGATCGAGGGCTAGCAGGCGAGCAGTACTTC
CATSRDRGLAGEQYF
>TRBJ2-2|TRBV11-2|.|once
TGTGCCAGCAGTACCCGGACAGCTTACACCGGGGAGCTGTTTTTT
CASSTRTAYTGELFF
>TRBJ2-7|TRBV18|.|.
TGTGCCAGCTCAGGGGCAGGCGAGATCCAGTACTTC
CASSGAGEIQYF
>TRBJ2-3|TRBV28|TRBD1|many
TGTGCCAGCGGACCGGGACAGGGGAGCGACACAGATACGCAGTATTTT
CASGPGQGSDTDTQYF
>TRBJ1-1|TRBV29-1|.|many
TGCAGCGGCGGGTGGGGGAACACTGAAGCTTTCTTT
CSGGWGNTEAFF
>TRBJ2-1|TRBV9|.|.
TGTGCCAGCAGCCCAAACAGGAATGAGCAGTTCTTC
CASSPNRNEQFF
>TRBJ2-1|TRBV30|TRBD2|.
TGTGCCTGGAGTGGGGGACTAGCGGGACCAGAGTTCTTC
CAWSGGLAGPEFF
>TRBJ2-5|TRBV7-7|.|once
TGTGCCAGCAGCACCGATCCCGGAAAAGAGACCCAGTACTTC
CASSTDPGKETQYF
>TRBJ2-7|TRBV9|.|.
TGTGCCACGTTCGGGACGCCAGAGTACGAGCAGTACTTC
CATFGTPEYEQYF
>TRBJ1-5|TRBV6-6|TRBD1|.
TGTGCCAGCAGCCCCAGCAGGGGGGATCAGCCCCAGCATTTT
CASSPSRGDQPQHF
>TRBJ2-1|TRBV28|.|many
TGTGCCAGCATTTCGTCGGGCAATGAGCAGTTCTTC
CASISSGNEQFF
>TRBJ2-7|TRBV29-1|.|.
TGCAGCGTTGAAGTAGGGGCCGGCGAGCAGTACTTC
CSVEVGAGEQYF
>TRBJ1-1|TRBV4-3|.|.
TGCGCCAGCAGCCAATCGAGGGCCACTGAAGCTTTCTTT
CASSQSRATEAFF
>TRBJ1-2|TRBV10-3|.|.
TGTGCCATCAGTGTAAGCTATGGCTACACCTTC
CAISVSYGYTF
>TRBJ1-2|TRBV4-1|.|.
TGCGCCAGCAGCCCGCGGGGAGGGGCGGCCTATGGCTACACCTTC
CASSPRGGAAYGYTF
>TRBJ2-7|TRBV30|.|few
TGTGCCTGGAGTGTAGGAGAGCAGTACTTC
CAWSVGEQYF
>TRBJ2-3|TRBV6-1|.|.
TGTGCCAGCAGTGCGGGACACCAAGGCGATACGCAGTATTTT
CASSAGHQGDTQYF
>TRBJ2-7|TRBV10-3|TRBD2|once
TGTGCCATCAGGCCTAGCGGGCCTTCCTACGAGCAGTACTTC
CAIRPSGPSYEQYF
>TRBJ2-2|TRBV4-1|.|many
TGCGCCAGCAGCCCACCTTGGTCGGGCACCGGGGAGCTGTTTTTT
CASSPPWSGTGELFF
>TRBJ2-6|TRBV5-1|.|.
TGCGCCAGCAGCTTGGGTGGGACTGGGGCCAACGTCCTGACTTTC
CASSLGGTGANVLTF
>TRBJ1-5|TRBV10-1|.|few
TGCGCCAGCATTCAGGAAGGGCTCAATCAGCCCCAGCATTTT
CASIQEGLNQPQHF
>TRBJ2-5|TRBV5-4|TRBD2|many
TGTGCCAGCAGCGCCCGGGAGGGCCTTTTCTCCCAGTACTTC
CASSAREGLFSQYF
>TRBJ1-1|TRBV18|TRBD1|.
TGTGCCAGCTCATACGACAGGGGACGGAACACTGAAGCTTTCTTT
CASSYDRGRNTEAFF
>TRBJ2-4|TRBV30|TRBD2|few
TGTGCCTGGAGTGTACGAGCGGGAGATGACATTCAGTACTTC
CAWSVRAGDDIQYF
>TRBJ2-7|TRBV2|.|.
TGTGCCAGCAGTGGTTCTGGGACCGAGCAGTACTTC
CASSGSGTEQYF
>TRBJ2-7|TRBV6-1|TRBD2|.
TGTGCCAGCAGTCTACTAGCGGTTCCCTACGAGCAGTACTTC
CASSLLAVPYEQYF
>TRBJ1-2|TRBV18|.|.
TGTGCCAGCTCACCGAACCAGGGGACGGAGGGCCATGGCTACACCTTC
CASSPNQGTEGHGYTF
>TRBJ2-6|TRBV4-1|TRBD2|.
TGCGCCAGCAGCCACCTTGGGCTAGCGGATCTCTCTGGGGCCAACGTCCTGACTTTC
CASSHLGLADLSGANVLTF
>TRBJ2-2|TRBV9|.|many
TGTGCCAGCAGCGTAGTAAGGGGCGGGGAGCTGTTTTTT
CASSVVRGGELFF
>TRBJ2-7|TRBV11-2|TRBD2|many
TGTGCCAGCAGCCCACTAGCGGGAGGTCCCTACGAGCAGTACTTC
CASSPLAGGPYEQYF